Each of the 13 T cell receptor beta chains below was sequenced from the same sample in a study of CD8 T cells in ankylosing spondylitis (TCRdb year 2017). Libraries were prepared through 5' RACE. Sequencer: Illumina HiSeq 2500. TCRdb trimmed the raw reads at Q25, called clones with MiXCR and kept productive beta chains. Rows matching on CDR3 protein sequence are summarized as one entry with the most common DNA and genes. The sample table shows under 150,000 distinct CDR3 sequences, and roughly a tenth are seen once. Clones ranked in the top ten supply 2.5% to 4% of the sample. The material sequenced was blood, either unsorted or a sorted T cell fraction (not recorded which). The receptors stem from a male donor with ankylosing spondylitis or in good health (not recorded which).

This clonotype was seen at least ten times. The chain carries TRBV20-1 and TRBJ2-1, with a possible D match to TRBD2 (5 bases). Per the germline V gene, CDR1 is DFQATT and CDR2 is SNEGSKA (reference sequence). V lost 7 bases to trimming and J lost 6 bases, with 16 bases between them. The length of the CDR3 is 13 residues. DNA for the CDR3: TGCAGTGTGGAGCGGCGGGTCTTCAATGAGCAGTTCTTC. Protein: CSVERRVFNEQFF.

Many counts were recorded for this clonotype. The V call is TRBV5-1, the J call TRBJ2-2, with TRBD2 identical over 10 bases. The CDR3 contains 14 residues. The ends lost 5 bases at V and 6 bases at J; junction bases unmatched: 4. Germline V gives CDR1 SGHRS, CDR2 YFSETQ. The CDR3 is CASRSLAGAGELFF. The CDR3, as DNA: TGCGCCAGCAGATCCCTAGCGGGAGCCGGGGAGCTGTTTTTT.

In this sample, this clonotype turned up once. V and J are TRBV15 and TRBJ1-2; D not resolved. V dropped 0 bases and J dropped 2 bases, with 13 bases sitting between them. Germline CDR1 reads LNHNV; CDR2 reads YYDKDF (reference sequence). The CDR3 has 16 amino acids. The CDR3: CATSRDRAAQNYGYTF. CDR3 in DNA: TGTGCCACCAGCAGAGATAGGGCAGCTCAAAACTATGGCTACACCTTC.

This clonotype was detected ten times or more. The chain uses TRBV4-3 and TRBJ2-1, with TRBD2 matching over 11 bases. There are 15 residues in the CDR3. The junction had 4 bases not matched to a gene; V was cut back by 5 bases and J by 4 bases. In germline, CDR1 is LGHNA, CDR2 YSLEER. CDR3 DNA sequence: TGCGCCAGCAGCTACGGGACTAGCGGTTACAATGAGCAGTTCTTC. Protein product: CASSYGTSGYNEQFF.

This clonotype was detected ten times or more. This sequence joins TRBV4-1 and TRBJ2-3, with D unresolved. The CDR3 loop spans 14 amino acids. CDR1 is MGHRA and CDR2 is YSYEKL in the germline V gene. The germline V and J ends were trimmed by 2 bases and 6 bases, with 12 bases remaining between them. DNA of the CDR3: TGCGCCAGCAGCCAATACGCGGAGACCGATACGCAGTATTTT. This sequence encodes CASSQYAETDTQYF.

This clonotype showed up many times. This chain links TRBV20-1 with TRBJ1-1; 11 bases match TRBD1. The V gene end was trimmed by 6 bases and the J gene end by 5 bases; junction bases not matched to a gene: 5. The germline V gene has CDR1 DFQATT and CDR2 SNEGSKA (reference sequence). This CDR3 region has 13 residues. In DNA, the CDR3 is TGCAGTGCGAGCCGGGACAGGGGGACTGAAGCTTTCTTT. Protein sequence: CSASRDRGTEAFF.

This clonotype was found many times. CDR3 DNA sequence: TGTGCCAGTTCACGGGACACCAATCAGCCCCAGCATTTT. This codes for CASSRDTNQPQHF. V and J are TRBV7-2 and TRBJ1-5; perhaps TRBD1 as D (6 bases). V was cut by 9 bases and J by 3 bases, with 12 bases left in between. The V gene's germline CDR1 is SGHTA and CDR2 FQGNSA. This CDR3 contains 13 residues. Using reference TRBV7-2 and TRBJ1-5 for the parts outside the CDR3, the full variable domain is GAGVSQSPSNKVTEKGKDVELRCDPISGHTALYWYRQSLGQGLEFLIYFQGNSAPDKSGLPSDRFSAERTGGSVSTLTIQRTQQEDSAVYLCASSRDTNQPQHFGDGTRLSIL.

This clonotype showed up many times. One end of the junction does not line up with germline, which may come from a read error. The rearrangement joins TRBV7-7 to TRBJ2-5, with a weak D call TRBD2 (5 bases). This CDR3 contains 14 residues. Germline V lookup: CDR1 SSHAT, CDR2 FNYEAQ (reference sequence). In nucleotides, the CDR3 is TGTGCTAGCAGCTTAGCCGGGGAACTAGAGACCCAGTACTTC. It specifies CASSLAGELETQYF.

J is TRBJ2-1 and V is TRBV6-2 or TRBV6-3, with 14 positions matching TRBD2. CDR1 is MNHEY, CDR2 SVGEGT, per germline. The CDR3 has 15 residues. J lost 7 bases, V lost 6 bases, and 5 bases had no gene match. CDR3: CASRGTSGSLNEQFF. CDR3 coding DNA: TGTGCCAGCAGGGGGACTAGCGGGAGTCTAAATGAGCAGTTCTTC.

The sample holds a few counts of this clonotype. The V call is TRBV20-1, the J call TRBJ2-7, with 7 bases fitting TRBD1. Germline V gene sequence: CDR1 DFQATT, CDR2 SNEGSKA (reference sequence). This CDR3 has 14 residues. V dropped 3 bases and J dropped 0; count of bases not matched to a gene: 5. The CDR3 reads CSASKTGISYEQYF. CDR3 sequence (DNA): TGCAGTGCTAGCAAGACAGGGATCTCCTACGAGCAGTACTTC.

This clonotype was picked up many times. This chain connects TRBV20-1 to TRBJ1-4; TRBD1 matches at 11 bases. The J segment lost 7 bases and the V segment lost 3 bases, leaving 7 bases of the junction unmatched. The CDR3 is 15 amino acids. The germline gives CDR1 DFQATT, CDR2 SNEGSKA (reference sequence). This CDR3 reads CSASRTGGASEKLFF. CDR3 sequence (DNA): TGCAGTGCTAGTAGGACAGGGGGCGCATCTGAAAAACTGTTTTTT.

Ten or more counts support this clonotype. The genes are TRBV19 and TRBJ2-7; D possibly corresponds to TRBD2 (5 bases). The CDR3 runs 15 residues. CDR1 LNHDA and CDR2 SQIVND come from the germline V gene (reference sequence). V gave up 2 bases and J gave up 4 bases, with 15 bases separating them. For the CDR3, the DNA is TGTGCCAGTAGTATACGGGGATCCCCACCATACGAGCAGTACTTC. Amino acids: CASSIRGSPPYEQYF.

This clonotype was counted ten times or more. J is TRBJ2-3 and V is TRBV19, with TRBD1 matching 7 bases. This CDR3 is 14 amino acids long. V trimming: 9 bases; J trimming: 3 bases; junction bases outside the gene matches: 9. Per the germline V gene, CDR1 is LNHDA and CDR2 is SQIVND (reference sequence). The DNA for the CDR3 is TGTGCCAGCCGGACAGGAAAGATGACAGATACGCAGTATTTT. Protein sequence: CASRTGKMTDTQYF.